This T cell receptor beta chain was identified during a study of blood T cell repertoires in COVID-19. Study context: The origin of the acute and convalescent COVID-19 samples was the United States, Italy and Spain. The analysed material was cDNA or gDNA that came from T cells, B-cell-depleted T cells, or PBMCs.

The CDR3 totals 16 residues. V trimming: 1 base; J trimming: 5 bases; junction bases outside the gene matches: 7. Germline-derived CDR1 and CDR2 are LGHNA and YNFKEQ. The authors' processing: Counts of nucleated cells, estimated from reference gene primer amplification, were obtained. Clones were read by immunoSEQ multiplex PCR, and TCRdb kept only the in-frame ones, dropping some. V and J calls and clone size are as listed in that table; D and trimming were resolved from the DNA. The sample lists more than 80,000 clones, over 75% occurring once. The sequence was obtained from a man aged 80 or over with acute or convalescent COVID-19. The rearrangement links TRBV4-2 to TRBJ2-5, with 10 positions matching TRBD2. The sample taken for sequencing was peripheral blood. In DNA form, the CDR3 reads TGTGCCAGCAGCCAAGTCCAGCGGGGGGGCCGGGAGACCCAGTACTTC. Translated: CASSQVQRGGRETQYF.